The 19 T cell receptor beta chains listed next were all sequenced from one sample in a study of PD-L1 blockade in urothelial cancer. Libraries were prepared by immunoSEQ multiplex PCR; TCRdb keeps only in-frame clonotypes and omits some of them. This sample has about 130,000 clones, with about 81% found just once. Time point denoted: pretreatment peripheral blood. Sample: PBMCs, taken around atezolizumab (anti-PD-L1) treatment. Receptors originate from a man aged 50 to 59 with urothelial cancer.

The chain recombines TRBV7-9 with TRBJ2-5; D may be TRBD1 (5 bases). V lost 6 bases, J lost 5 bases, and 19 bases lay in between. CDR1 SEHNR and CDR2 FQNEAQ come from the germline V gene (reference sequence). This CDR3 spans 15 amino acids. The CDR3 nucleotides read TGTGCCAGCAGACCCTGGGCAGGGTTGTTGGAGACCCAGTACTTC. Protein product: CASRPWAGLLETQYF.

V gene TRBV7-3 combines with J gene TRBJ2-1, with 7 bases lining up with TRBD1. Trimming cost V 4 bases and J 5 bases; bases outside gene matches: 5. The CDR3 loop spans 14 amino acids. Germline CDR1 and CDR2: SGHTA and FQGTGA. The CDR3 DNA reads TGTGCCAGCAGCTCTGGACAGGCGGACAATGAGCAGTTCTTC. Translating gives CASSSGQADNEQFF.

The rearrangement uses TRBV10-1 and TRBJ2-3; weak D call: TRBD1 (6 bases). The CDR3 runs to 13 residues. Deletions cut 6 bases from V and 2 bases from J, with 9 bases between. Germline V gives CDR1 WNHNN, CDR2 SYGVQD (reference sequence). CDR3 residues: CASRGDTTDTQYF. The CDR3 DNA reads TGCGCCAGCAGAGGGGACACCACAGATACGCAGTATTTT.

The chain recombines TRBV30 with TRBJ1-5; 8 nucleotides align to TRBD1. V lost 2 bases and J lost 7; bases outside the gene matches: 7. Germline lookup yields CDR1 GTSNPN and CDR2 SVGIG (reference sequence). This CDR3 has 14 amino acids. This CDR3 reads CAWSFGQGSQPQHF. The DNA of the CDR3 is TGTGCCTGGAGTTTCGGACAGGGTTCCCAGCCCCAGCATTTT.

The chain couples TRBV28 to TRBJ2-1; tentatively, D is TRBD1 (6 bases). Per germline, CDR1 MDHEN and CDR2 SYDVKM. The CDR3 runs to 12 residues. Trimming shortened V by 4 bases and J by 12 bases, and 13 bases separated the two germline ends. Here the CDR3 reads CASSSPGQRQFF. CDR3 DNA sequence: TGTGCCAGCAGTTCCCCAGGACAGAGGCAGTTCTTC.

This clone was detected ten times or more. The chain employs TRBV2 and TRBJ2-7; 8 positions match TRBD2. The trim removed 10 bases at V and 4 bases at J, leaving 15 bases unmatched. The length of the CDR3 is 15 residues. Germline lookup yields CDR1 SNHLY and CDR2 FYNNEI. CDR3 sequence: CAIVRGDLMGYEQYF. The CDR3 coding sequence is TGTGCCATCGTGCGGGGGGACCTTATGGGGTACGAGCAGTACTTC.

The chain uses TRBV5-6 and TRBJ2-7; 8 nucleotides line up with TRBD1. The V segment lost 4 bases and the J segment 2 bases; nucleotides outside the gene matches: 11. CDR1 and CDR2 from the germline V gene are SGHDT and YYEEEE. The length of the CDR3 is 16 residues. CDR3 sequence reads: CASSQGDRNVPYEQYF. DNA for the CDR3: TGTGCCAGCAGCCAGGGGGACAGGAACGTCCCCTACGAGCAGTACTTC. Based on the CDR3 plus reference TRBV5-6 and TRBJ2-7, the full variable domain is DAGVTQSPTHLIKTRGQQVTLRCSPKSGHDTVSWYQQALGQGPQFIFQYYEEEERQRGNFPDRFSGHQFPNYSSELNVNALLLGDSALYLCASSQGDRNVPYEQYFGPGTRLTVT.

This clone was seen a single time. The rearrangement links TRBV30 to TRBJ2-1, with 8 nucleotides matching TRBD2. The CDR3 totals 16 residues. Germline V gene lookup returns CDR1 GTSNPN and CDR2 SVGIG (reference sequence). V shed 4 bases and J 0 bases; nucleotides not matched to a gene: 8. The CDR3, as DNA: TGTGCCTGGAATCCCACTAGCGGCACCTCCTACAATGAGCAGTTCTTC. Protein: CAWNPTSGTSYNEQFF.

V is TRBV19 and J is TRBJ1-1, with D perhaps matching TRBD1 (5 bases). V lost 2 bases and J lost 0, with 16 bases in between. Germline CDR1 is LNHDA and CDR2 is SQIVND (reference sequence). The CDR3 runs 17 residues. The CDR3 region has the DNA TGTGCCAGTAGTATATCCCTCGGAAGGGGCATGAACACTGAAGCTTTCTTT. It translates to CASSISLGRGMNTEAFF.

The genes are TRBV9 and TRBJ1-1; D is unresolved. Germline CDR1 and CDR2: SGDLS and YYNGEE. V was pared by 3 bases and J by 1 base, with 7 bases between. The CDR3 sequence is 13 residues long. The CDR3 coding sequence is TGTGCCAGCAGCGGGCTAGGGAACACTGAAGCTTTCTTT. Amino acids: CASSGLGNTEAFF.

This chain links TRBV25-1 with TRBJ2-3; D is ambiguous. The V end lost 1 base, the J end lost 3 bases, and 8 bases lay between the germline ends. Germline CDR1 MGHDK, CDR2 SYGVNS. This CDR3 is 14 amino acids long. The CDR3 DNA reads TGTGCCAGCAGTGAATTTTCTCTAACAGATACGCAGTATTTT. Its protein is CASSEFSLTDTQYF.

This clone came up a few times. CDR3 nucleotides: TGTGCCAGCAGCCAAGGACGGGGACAGGGGGGGAAAATGAACACTGAAGCTTTCTTT. This codes for CASSQGRGQGGKMNTEAFF. The rearrangement links TRBV4-2 to TRBJ1-1; 11 positions match TRBD1. J lost 0 bases, V lost 1 base, and 10 bases had no gene match. Germline V gene lookup returns CDR1 LGHNA and CDR2 YNFKEQ. This CDR3 is 19 amino acids long.

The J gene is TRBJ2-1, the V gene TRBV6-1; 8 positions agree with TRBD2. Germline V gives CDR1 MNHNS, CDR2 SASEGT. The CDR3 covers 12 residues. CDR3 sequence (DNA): TGTCTAAGTCGGCAGCGGGAGACTGAGCAGTTCTTC. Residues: CLSRQRETEQFF.

CDR3 nucleotides: TGTGCCAGCTCACAGGGAAGGGGTGAGAACTATGGCTACACCTTC. Translated, it gives CASSQGRGENYGYTF. V and J are TRBV18 and TRBJ1-2; possible D gene TRBD1, 5 bases. The CDR3 is made up of 15 amino acids. Germline V gene data show CDR1 as KGHSH and CDR2 as LQKENI. With 4 bases removed from V and 2 bases from J, the gap between germline ends came to 14 bases.

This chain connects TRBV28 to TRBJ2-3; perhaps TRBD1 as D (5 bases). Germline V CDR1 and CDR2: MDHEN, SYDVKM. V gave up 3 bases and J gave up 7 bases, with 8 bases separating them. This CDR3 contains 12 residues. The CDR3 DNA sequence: TGTGCCAGCAGTTTCCCAGGGAATACGCAGTATTTT. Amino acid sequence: CASSFPGNTQYF.

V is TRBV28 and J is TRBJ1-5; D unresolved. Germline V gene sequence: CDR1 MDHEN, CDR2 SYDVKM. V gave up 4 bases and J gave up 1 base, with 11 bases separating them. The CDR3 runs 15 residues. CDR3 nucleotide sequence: TGTGCCAGCAGTTATTATCCTGAGAGCAATCAGCCCCAGCATTTT. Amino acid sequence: CASSYYPESNQPQHF. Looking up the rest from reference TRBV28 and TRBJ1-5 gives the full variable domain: DVKVTQSSRYLVKRTGEKVFLECVQDMDHENMFWYRQDPGLGLRLIYFSYDVKMKEKGDIPEGYSVSREKKERFSLILESASTNQTSMYLCASSYYPESNQPQHFGDGTRLSIL.

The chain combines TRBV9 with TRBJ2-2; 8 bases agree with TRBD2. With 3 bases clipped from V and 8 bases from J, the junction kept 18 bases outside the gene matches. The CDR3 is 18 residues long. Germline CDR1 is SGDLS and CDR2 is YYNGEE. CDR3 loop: CASSASRDGVAGKGELFF. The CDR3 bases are TGTGCCAGCAGCGCTTCCAGGGATGGAGTAGCGGGAAAGGGGGAGCTGTTTTTT.

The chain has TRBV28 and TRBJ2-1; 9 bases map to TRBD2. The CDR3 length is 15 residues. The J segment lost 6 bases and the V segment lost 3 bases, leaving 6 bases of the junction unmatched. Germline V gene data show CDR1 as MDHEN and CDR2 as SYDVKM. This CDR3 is CASSLASGTRNEQFF. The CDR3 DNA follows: TGTGCCAGCAGTTTGGCTAGCGGGACCCGCAATGAGCAGTTCTTC.

CDR3 protein: CATSRVLAGGYTF. The CDR3 coding sequence is TGTGCCACCAGCAGAGTACTTGCAGGGGGCTACACCTTC. The chain joins TRBV15 to TRBJ1-2; perhaps TRBD1 as D (5 bases). Per the germline V gene, CDR1 is LNHNV and CDR2 is YYDKDF (reference sequence). The CDR3 is 13 residues long. V lost 1 base and J 8 bases, leaving 11 bases between the germline ends.